This is a list of T cell receptor beta chains from one sample in a study of cytotoxic CD8 clonotypes in ibrutinib-treated CLL. Libraries were prepared by immunoSEQ multiplex PCR; TCRdb keeps only in-frame clonotypes and omits some of them. This sample has 250,000 to 350,000 clones, with about 72% found just once. Sequenced material: PBMCs, taken at disease progression, from a patient treated with ibrutinib. These receptors came from a human donor with chronic lymphocytic leukemia. Both conserved end residues are part of each CDR3. D genes are given only for firm matches. Clone size appears in some rows only: once, few, many, or a class for an expanded clone.

D gene	V gene	clone size	J gene	CDR3 length	CDR3 protein	CDR3 DNA
-	TRBV6-4	-	TRBJ2-3	14	CASSDSSGSDTQYF	TGTGCCAGCAGTGACTCGTCCGGGTCAGATACGCAGTATTTT
-	TRBV28	-	TRBJ2-7	14	CASSYASGLYEQYF	TGTGCCAGCAGTTACGCCTCAGGGCTATACGAGCAGTACTTC
-	TRBV29-1	-	TRBJ1-4	15	CSVGLPGVSNEKLFF	TGCAGCGTGGGCCTACCAGGGGTTAGTAATGAAAAACTGTTTTTT
-	TRBV4-3	-	TRBJ2-7	17	CASSRGGAGAPFYEQYF	TGCGCCAGCAGCCGAGGGGGGGCAGGGGCGCCCTTCTACGAGCAGTACTTC
TRBD1	TRBV9	-	TRBJ2-1	15	CASSVGTGSHNEQFF	TGTGCCAGCAGCGTAGGGACAGGGTCCCACAATGAGCAGTTCTTC
TRBD1	TRBV25-1	-	TRBJ1-6	15	CASSPRDRFNSPLHF	TGTGCCAGCAGTCCGCGGGACAGGTTCAATTCACCCCTCCACTTT
-	TRBV10-3	once	TRBJ1-1	16	CAINTKPGTRNTEAFF	TGTGCCATCAACACGAAACCGGGGACTAGGAACACTGAAGCTTTCTTT
TRBD1	TRBV14	-	TRBJ2-1	13	CASSQWTGNEQFF	TGTGCCAGCAGCCAGTGGACAGGGAATGAGCAGTTCTTC
-	TRBV12-5	-	TRBJ2-2	12	CASGSGTGELFF	TGTGCTAGTGGTTCGGGAACCGGGGAGCTGTTTTTT
TRBD1	TRBV7-9	once	TRBJ1-2	14	CASSLGTGNYGYTF	TGTGCCAGCAGTTTGGGGACAGGGAACTATGGCTACACCTTC
-	TRBV5-1	-	TRBJ2-1	15	CASSLGPYMKNEQFF	TGCGCCAGCAGCTTGGGACCCTATATGAAAAATGAGCAGTTCTTC
-	TRBV5-1	once	TRBJ2-7	13	CASSLGVHYEQYF	TGCGCCAGCAGCTTGGGTGTCCACTACGAGCAGTACTTC
-	TRBV6-6	-	TRBJ2-1	15	CASLRAGSSYNEQFF	TGTGCCAGCCTACGAGCAGGTAGCTCCTACAATGAGCAGTTCTTC
-	TRBV28	-	TRBJ2-1	14	CASSDISGYNEQFF	TGTGCCAGCAGCGATATTAGCGGCTACAATGAGCAGTTCTTC
TRBD2	TRBV27	-	TRBJ2-1	15	CASSPSGSAYNEQFF	TGTGCCAGCAGCCCAAGCGGGAGTGCCTACAATGAGCAGTTCTTC
TRBD2	TRBV15	-	TRBJ2-3	18	CATSRDLLAGGLGDTQYF	TGTGCCACCAGCAGAGATCTATTAGCGGGGGGTCTGGGAGATACGCAGTATTTT
-	TRBV7-9	few	TRBJ1-1	12	CASSLVNTEAFF	TGTGCCAGCAGCTTAGTGAACACTGAAGCTTTCTTT
TRBD1	TRBV2	-	TRBJ2-5	16	CASSEVPGGYQETQYF	TGTGCCAGCAGTGAGGTGCCAGGGGGCTATCAAGAGACCCAGTACTTC
-	TRBV9	once	TRBJ2-7	13	CASSAGLPYEQYF	TGTGCCAGCAGCGCGGGGCTCCCCTACGAGCAGTACTTC
TRBD2	TRBV14	-	TRBJ2-1	16	CASSQIAGSSYNEQFF	TGTGCCAGCAGCCAAATAGCGGGTAGCTCCTACAATGAGCAGTTCTTC
-	TRBV25-1	-	TRBJ1-1	14	CASNLSRPGIEAFF	TGTGCCAGCAACCTCAGTCGCCCGGGGATAGAAGCTTTCTTT
-	TRBV28	-	TRBJ1-4	14	CASTEWGQREKLFF	TGTGCCAGCACTGAGTGGGGGCAGCGAGAAAAACTGTTTTTT
-	TRBV15	-	TRBJ2-7	14	CATSRDSRDYEQYF	TGTGCCACCAGCAGAGACTCTAGGGACTACGAGCAGTACTTC
-	TRBV15	-	TRBJ2-5	15	CATSGGTVTRETQYF	TGTGCCACCAGCGGAGGGACAGTGACTAGAGAGACCCAGTACTTC
-	TRBV13	-	TRBJ2-1	14	CASSSGGAGNEQFF	TGTGCCAGCAGCTCAGGGGGGGCCGGGAATGAGCAGTTCTTC
TRBD1	TRBV28	-	TRBJ1-4	15	CASSLPTGGFEKLFF	TGTGCCAGCAGCCTACCGACAGGGGGGTTTGAAAAACTGTTTTTT
-	TRBV7-2	-	TRBJ1-5	13	CASSLNSNQPQHF	TGTGCCAGCAGCTTAAATAGCAATCAGCCCCAGCATTTT
TRBD1	TRBV11-2	many	TRBJ2-7	16	CASSLDRTGVVYEQYF	TGTGCCAGCAGCTTAGACCGGACAGGGGTCGTCTACGAGCAGTACTTC
-	TRBV5-1	-	TRBJ1-6	18	CASLGGQGDLKGNSPLHF	TGCGCCAGTCTCGGGGGGCAGGGTGATCTCAAGGGGAATTCACCCCTCCACTTT
-	TRBV5-6	few	TRBJ1-2	13	CASSLIGPYGYTF	TGTGCCAGCAGCTTGATCGGTCCCTATGGCTACACCTTC
-	TRBV28	-	TRBJ1-2	14	CASALQGRNYGYTF	TGTGCCAGCGCCCTGCAGGGGAGAAACTATGGCTACACCTTC
-	TRBV4-1	-	TRBJ2-7	15	CASSQSGNPIYEQYF	TGCGCCAGCAGCCAGTCAGGGAATCCCATCTACGAGCAGTACTTC
-	TRBV18	-	TRBJ1-5	15	CASSLPSRVVQPQHF	TGTGCCAGCTCACTACCCTCCAGGGTGGTTCAGCCCCAGCATTTT
-	TRBV5-1	-	TRBJ2-7	13	CASSPTTNYEQYF	TGCGCCAGCAGCCCAACTACCAACTACGAGCAGTACTTC
TRBD1	TRBV29-1	few	TRBJ1-2	13	CSVDSQGWYGYTF	TGCAGCGTTGACTCACAGGGGTGGTATGGCTACACCTTC
-	TRBV27	-	TRBJ2-7	13	CASSLGGSYEQYF	TGTGCCAGCAGTTTAGGCGGAAGCTACGAGCAGTACTTC
-	TRBV7-9	-	TRBJ2-1	14	CASSLQGSYNEQFF	TGTGCCAGCAGCTTACAGGGGTCCTACAATGAGCAGTTCTTC
TRBD1	TRBV19	-	TRBJ2-1	18	CASSIDLFEGAVYNEQFF	TGTGCCAGTAGTATAGATCTATTTGAGGGGGCGGTCTACAATGAGCAGTTCTTC
TRBD1	TRBV5-1	-	TRBJ1-2	14	CASSQGAPRYGYTF	TGCGCCAGCAGCCAGGGGGCGCCCCGCTATGGCTACACCTTC
-	TRBV18	-	TRBJ2-1	17	CASSPPRGGATYNEQFF	TGTGCCAGCTCACCCCCCAGGGGGGGGGCGACCTACAATGAGCAGTTCTTC
-	TRBV21-1	once	TRBJ1-6	17	CASSLRPGQIYNSPLHF	TGTGCCAGCAGCTTAAGGCCGGGACAGATTTATAATTCACCCCTCCACTTT
-	TRBV5-8	-	TRBJ1-4	16	CASSPTTTGLREKLFF	TGTGCCAGCAGCCCGACTACGACAGGCCTCCGCGAAAAACTGTTTTTT
-	TRBV19	-	TRBJ1-1	15	CASQYLGGRDTEAFF	TGTGCCAGCCAGTACCTAGGGGGTAGGGACACTGAAGCTTTCTTT
-	TRBV10-3	-	TRBJ2-2	16	CAISDPGGQADRELFF	TGTGCCATCAGTGACCCGGGGGGACAGGCGGATCGGGAGCTGTTTTTT
-	TRBV9	many	TRBJ2-2	13	CASSATGTGELFF	TGTGCCAGCAGCGCCACAGGTACCGGGGAGCTGTTTTTT
TRBD1	TRBV5-1	-	TRBJ2-2	15	CASSPLGQGPGELFF	TGCGCCAGCAGCCCCCTAGGACAGGGGCCCGGGGAGCTGTTTTTT
-	TRBV5-4	-	TRBJ1-2	14	CASSPAGEGYGYTF	TGTGCCAGCAGCCCTGCCGGGGAGGGATATGGCTACACCTTC
TRBD1	TRBV14	once	TRBJ2-7	17	CASSQEPPHRGTYEQYF	TGTGCCAGCAGCCAAGAACCCCCCCACAGGGGTACCTACGAGCAGTACTTC
TRBD2	TRBV10-2	-	TRBJ2-7	14	CASSALNSGREQYF	TGCGCCAGCAGTGCTCTGAATAGCGGGCGCGAGCAGTACTTC
-	TRBV4-3	-	TRBJ2-7	13	CASSQDGAYEQYF	TGCGCCAGCAGCCAAGATGGGGCCTACGAGCAGTACTTC
-	TRBV29-1	-	TRBJ1-1	14	CSVERRGRKTEAFF	TGCAGCGTTGAGAGGCGGGGTCGAAAGACTGAAGCTTTCTTT
-	TRBV10-3	-	TRBJ2-1	13	CAISEDRGGEQFF	TGTGCCATCAGTGAAGACCGGGGAGGTGAGCAGTTCTTC
-	TRBV6-5	-	TRBJ1-1	14	CASSYSPGYGEAFF	TGTGCCAGCAGTTACTCGCCGGGTTATGGTGAAGCTTTCTTT
-	TRBV4-3	-	TRBJ2-3	15	CASSQDVQSTDTQYF	TGCGCCAGCAGCCAAGATGTACAAAGCACAGATACGCAGTATTTT
TRBD2	TRBV2	-	TRBJ2-7	13	CASMGGSSYEQYF	TGTGCCAGCATGGGGGGGAGCTCCTACGAGCAGTACTTC
-	TRBV4-1	-	TRBJ2-6	16	CASSQPTSSGANVLTF	TGCGCCAGCAGCCAACCGACTAGCTCTGGGGCCAACGTCCTGACTTTC